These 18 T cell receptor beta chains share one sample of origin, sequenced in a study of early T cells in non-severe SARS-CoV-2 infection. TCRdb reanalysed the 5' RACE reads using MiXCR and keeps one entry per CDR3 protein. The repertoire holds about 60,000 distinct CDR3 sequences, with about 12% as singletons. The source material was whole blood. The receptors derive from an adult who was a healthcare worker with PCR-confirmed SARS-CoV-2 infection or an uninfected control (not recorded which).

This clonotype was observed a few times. This chain's CDR3 is CASSSHLDRVSTDTQYF. DNA of the CDR3: TGTGCCAGCAGCTCCCACCTTGACAGGGTTAGCACAGATACGCAGTATTTT. V gene TRBV7-2 combines with J gene TRBJ2-3; TRBD1 matches 7 bases. Germline V gives CDR1 SGHTA, CDR2 FQGNSA. This CDR3 is built from 17 residues. Germline trimming cut 4 bases from V and 0 bases from J; bases unmatched to any gene: 10.

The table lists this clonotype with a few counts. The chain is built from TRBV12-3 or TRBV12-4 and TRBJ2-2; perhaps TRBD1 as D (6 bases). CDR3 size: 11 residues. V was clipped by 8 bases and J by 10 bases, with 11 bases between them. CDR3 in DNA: TGTGCCAGCGGACAGAGGTTGGAGCTGTTTTTT. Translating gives CASGQRLELFF.

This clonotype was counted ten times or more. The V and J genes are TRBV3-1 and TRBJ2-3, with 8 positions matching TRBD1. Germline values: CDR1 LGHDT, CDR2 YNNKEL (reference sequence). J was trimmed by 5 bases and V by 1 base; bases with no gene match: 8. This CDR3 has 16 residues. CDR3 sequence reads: CASSQGPGGVGDTQYF. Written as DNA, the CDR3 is TGTGCCAGCAGCCAAGGCCCAGGGGGCGTCGGAGATACGCAGTATTTT.

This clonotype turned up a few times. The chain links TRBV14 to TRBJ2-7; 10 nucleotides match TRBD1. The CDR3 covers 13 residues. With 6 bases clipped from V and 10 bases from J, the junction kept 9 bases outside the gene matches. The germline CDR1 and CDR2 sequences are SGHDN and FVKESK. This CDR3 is CASSPGTGVGQYF. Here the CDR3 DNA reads TGTGCCAGCAGTCCCGGGACAGGGGTGGGACAGTACTTC.

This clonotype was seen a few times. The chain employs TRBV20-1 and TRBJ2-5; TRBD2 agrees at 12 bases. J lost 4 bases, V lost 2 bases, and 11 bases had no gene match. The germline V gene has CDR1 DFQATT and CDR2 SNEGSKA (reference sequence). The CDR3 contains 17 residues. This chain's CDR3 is CSARTLAGGPVGETQYF. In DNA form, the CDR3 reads TGCAGTGCTAGAACGCTAGCGGGAGGGCCGGTTGGAGAGACCCAGTACTTC.

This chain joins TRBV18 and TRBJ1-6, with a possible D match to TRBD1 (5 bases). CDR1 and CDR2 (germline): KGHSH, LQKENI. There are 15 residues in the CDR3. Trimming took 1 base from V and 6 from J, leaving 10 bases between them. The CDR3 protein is CASSPQGTGNSPLHF. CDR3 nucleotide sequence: TGTGCCAGCTCACCACAGGGGACCGGTAATTCACCCCTCCACTTT.

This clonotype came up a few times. This CDR3 reads CASSPTSTNTGELFF. The CDR3 nucleotides are TGTGCCAGCAGCCCGACTTCGACGAACACCGGGGAGCTGTTTTTT. This sequence joins TRBV7-2 and TRBJ2-2; D is undetermined. The V end was cut by 5 bases, the J end by 0 bases, with 10 bases between. CDR1 is SGHTA, CDR2 FQGNSA, per germline. The CDR3 spans 15 residues.

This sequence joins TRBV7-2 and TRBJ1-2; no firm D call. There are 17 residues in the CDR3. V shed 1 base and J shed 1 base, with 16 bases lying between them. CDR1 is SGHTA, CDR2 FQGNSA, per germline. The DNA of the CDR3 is TGTGCCAGCAGCTTAGGATTCCCCCGCAGAAGTAACTATGGCTACACCTTC. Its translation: CASSLGFPRRSNYGYTF. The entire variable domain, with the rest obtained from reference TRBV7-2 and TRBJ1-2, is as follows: GAGVSQSPSNKVTEKGKDVELRCDPISGHTALYWYRQSLGQGLEFLIYFQGNSAPDKSGLPSDRFSAERTGGSVSTLTIQRTQQEDSAVYLCASSLGFPRRSNYGYTFGSGTRLTVV.

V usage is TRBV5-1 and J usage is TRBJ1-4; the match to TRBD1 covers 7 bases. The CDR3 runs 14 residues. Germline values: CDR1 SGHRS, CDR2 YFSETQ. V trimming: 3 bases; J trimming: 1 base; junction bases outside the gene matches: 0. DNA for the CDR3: TGCGCCAGCAGCTGGGACAGAACTAATGAAAAACTGTTTTTT. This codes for CASSWDRTNEKLFF.

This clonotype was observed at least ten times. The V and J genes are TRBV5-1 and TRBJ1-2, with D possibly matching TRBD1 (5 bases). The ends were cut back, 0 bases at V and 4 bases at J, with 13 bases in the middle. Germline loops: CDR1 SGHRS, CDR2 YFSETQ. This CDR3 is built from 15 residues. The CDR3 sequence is CASSLEPGLTYGYTF. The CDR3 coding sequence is TGCGCCAGCAGCTTGGAGCCAGGGCTAACCTATGGCTACACCTTC.

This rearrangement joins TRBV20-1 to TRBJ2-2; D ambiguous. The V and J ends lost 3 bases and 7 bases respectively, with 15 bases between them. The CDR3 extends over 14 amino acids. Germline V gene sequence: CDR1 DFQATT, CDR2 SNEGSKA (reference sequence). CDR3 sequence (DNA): TGCAGTGCTAGTAAGGATACATCGGGCGGGGAGCTGTTTTTT. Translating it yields CSASKDTSGGELFF.

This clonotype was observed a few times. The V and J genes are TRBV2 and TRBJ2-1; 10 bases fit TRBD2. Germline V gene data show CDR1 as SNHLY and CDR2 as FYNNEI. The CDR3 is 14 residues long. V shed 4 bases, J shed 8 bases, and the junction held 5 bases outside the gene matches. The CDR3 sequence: CASSVAGGRDEQFF. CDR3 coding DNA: TGTGCCAGCAGTGTAGCGGGAGGCCGCGATGAGCAGTTCTTC.

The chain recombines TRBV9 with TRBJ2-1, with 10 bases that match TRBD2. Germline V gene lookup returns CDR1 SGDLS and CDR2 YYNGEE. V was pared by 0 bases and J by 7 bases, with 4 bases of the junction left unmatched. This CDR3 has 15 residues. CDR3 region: CASSVGASGRNEQFF. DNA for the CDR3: TGTGCCAGCAGCGTAGGTGCTAGCGGGAGAAATGAGCAGTTCTTC.

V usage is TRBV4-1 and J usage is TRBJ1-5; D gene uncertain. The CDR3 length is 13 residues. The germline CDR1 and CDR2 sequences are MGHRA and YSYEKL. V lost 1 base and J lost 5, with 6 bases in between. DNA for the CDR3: TGCGCCAGCAGCCAAGGTATCTATCAGCCCCAGCATTTT. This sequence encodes CASSQGIYQPQHF.

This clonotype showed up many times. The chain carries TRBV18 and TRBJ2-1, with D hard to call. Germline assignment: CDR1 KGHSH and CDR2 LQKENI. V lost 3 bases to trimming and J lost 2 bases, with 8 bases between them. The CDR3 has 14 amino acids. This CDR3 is CASSPNQAYNEQFF. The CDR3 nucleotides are TGTGCCAGCTCACCTAATCAAGCCTACAATGAGCAGTTCTTC.

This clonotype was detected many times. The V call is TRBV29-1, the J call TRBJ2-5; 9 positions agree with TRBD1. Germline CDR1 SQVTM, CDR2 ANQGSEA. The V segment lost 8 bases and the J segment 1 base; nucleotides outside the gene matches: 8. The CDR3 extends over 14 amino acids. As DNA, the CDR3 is TGCAGCTCCGGAGGGGACAGGGCCCAAGAGACCCAGTACTTC. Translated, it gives CSSGGDRAQETQYF.

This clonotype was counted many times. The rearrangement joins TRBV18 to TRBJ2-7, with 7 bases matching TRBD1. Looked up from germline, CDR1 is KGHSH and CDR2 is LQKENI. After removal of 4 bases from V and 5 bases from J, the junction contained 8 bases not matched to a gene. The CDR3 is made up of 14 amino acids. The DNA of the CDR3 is TGTGCCAGCTCACAATCGACAGGGTACAACGAGCAGTACTTC. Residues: CASSQSTGYNEQYF.

DNA for the CDR3: TGTGCCACCCCGACAGGAGGATGGTTTAGCAATCAGCCCCAGCATTTT. Protein: CATPTGGWFSNQPQHF. The chain has TRBV24-1 and TRBJ1-5; D possibly corresponds to TRBD1 (6 bases). Germline V gene sequence: CDR1 KGHDR, CDR2 SFDVKD. The V end was cut by 9 bases, the J end by 0 bases, with 17 bases between. The CDR3 spans 16 residues.